This TCR beta chain was retrieved from a study of blood T cell repertoires in COVID-19. Study overall: Some COVID-19 samples were acute and others convalescent; all came from the United States, Italy and Spain. PBMCs, B-cell-depleted T cells, or T cells were the source of the cDNA or gDNA that made up the material.

Trimming shortened V by 0 bases and J by 0 bases, and 13 bases separated the two germline ends. The germline gives CDR1 SGDLS, CDR2 YYNGEE. The CDR3 is made up of 16 amino acids. Original data processing: The assay estimated nucleated cells by amplifying reference gene primers. Produced via immunoSEQ multiplex PCR; TCRdb's table is partial and in-frame only. That table is the source of V, J and clone size, and D and trimming were worked out from the DNA. The table lists some 100,000 clones, 88% of them singletons. The sample comprised peripheral blood. The chain uses TRBV9 and TRBJ2-7, with D perhaps matching TRBD2 (6 bases). The receptor was isolated from an elderly woman with active COVID-19. CDR3 protein: CASSVEGSGFSYEQYF. The CDR3 region has the DNA TGTGCCAGCAGCGTAGAGGGAAGCGGGTTCTCCTACGAGCAGTACTTC.